This T cell receptor (beta chain) derives from a study of cytomegalovirus exposure and HLA in healthy donors. These donors were members of the roughly 120-subject validation cohort, a group separate from the roughly 670-subject first cohort. Germline CDR1 and CDR2: MDHEN and SYDVKM. Trimming removed 5 bases from V and 4 bases from J; junction bases left unmatched: 7. The CDR3 runs to 15 residues. Assay used: immunoSEQ multiplex PCR; TCRdb lists only in-frame clones, some missing. The table records under 100,000 clones, around 82% of them present only once. V and J are TRBV28 and TRBJ2-2, with 7 bases lining up with TRBD1. The material sequenced was PBMCs. The TCR originated in a woman under 30 in good health and CMV-seropositive. CDR3 bases: TGTGCCAGCAGTCTCCCCGGGACAGCCACCGGGGAGCTGTTTTTT. Translating it yields CASSLPGTATGELFF.